A single sample gave rise to the 20 T cell receptor beta chains below, sequenced in a study of blood T cell repertoires in COVID-19. The method was immunoSEQ multiplex PCR; TCRdb's version includes in-frame clones alone and lacks a portion of them. The repertoire consists of around 68,000 clones, with about nine tenths occurring once and the leading ten covering approximately 7%. Material for sequencing was peripheral blood. The receptor set was obtained from a man between 50 and 59 years old with active COVID-19.

The CDR3 reads CAHRHRDTDTQYF. The CDR3 DNA reads TGTGCCCACCGTCACAGGGACACAGATACGCAGTATTTT. The chain employs TRBV6-5 and TRBJ2-3; possibly TRBD1 for D (6 bases). Looked up from germline, CDR1 is MNHEY and CDR2 is SVGAGI. The CDR3 is made up of 13 amino acids. Trimming stripped 11 bases from V and 2 bases from J, with 14 bases between.

In nucleotides, the CDR3 is TGTGCCTGGGTGGGGACTAGCGGTTCCTACAATGAGCAGTTCTTC. Translation: CAWVGTSGSYNEQFF. The V and J genes are TRBV30 and TRBJ2-1, with TRBD2 matching over 11 bases. The V gene end was trimmed by 5 bases and the J gene end by 1 base; junction bases not matched to a gene: 4. Germline-derived CDR1 and CDR2 are GTSNPN and SVGIG (reference sequence). CDR3 length: 15 amino acids. The complete variable domain, with remaining parts taken from reference TRBV30 and TRBJ2-1, reads SQTIHQWPATLVQPVGSPLSLECTVEGTSNPNLYWYRQAAGRGLQLLFYSVGIGQISSEVPQNLSASRPQDRQFILSSKKLLLSDSGFYLCAWVGTSGSYNEQFFGPGTRLTVL.

The rearrangement links TRBV9 to TRBJ1-2; no definite D call. The CDR3 totals 13 residues. Trimming left V 0 bases short and J 3 bases short, with 6 bases between. CDR1 and CDR2 (germline): SGDLS, YYNGEE. CDR3 residues: CASSVGADYGYTF. CDR3 DNA: TGTGCCAGCAGCGTAGGGGCCGACTATGGCTACACCTTC.

This chain connects TRBV9 to TRBJ1-2, with 9 bases lining up with TRBD1. This CDR3 has 14 residues. Unmatched junction bases numbered 3, after V lost 2 bases and J lost 4 bases. The germline V gene has CDR1 SGDLS and CDR2 YYNGEE. The CDR3 region has the DNA TGTGCCAGCAGCGTTAAGGACAGGGGCTATGGCTACACCTTC. It encodes CASSVKDRGYGYTF.

The chain carries TRBV7-3 and TRBJ1-1, with 7 bases identical to TRBD1. Germline V lookup: CDR1 SGHTA, CDR2 FQGTGA. Losses at the gene ends were 5 bases for V and 1 base for J; bases not matched to a gene: 4. The CDR3 length is 14 residues. CDR3 coding DNA: TGTGCCAGCAGCCTACAGGGGAGGAACACTGAAGCTTTCTTT. Encoded protein: CASSLQGRNTEAFF.

V usage is TRBV7-9 and J usage is TRBJ2-7; unclear D gene. V lost 1 base and J 6 bases, leaving 10 bases between the germline ends. From germline, CDR1 is SEHNR and CDR2 FQNEAQ (reference sequence). This CDR3 is built from 13 residues. For the CDR3, the DNA is TGTGCCAGCAGCTTAGATAGCCACGCCGAGCAGTACTTC. Amino acids: CASSLDSHAEQYF.

The chain employs TRBV4-1 and TRBJ2-7, with TRBD1 matching 8 bases. CDR1 is MGHRA and CDR2 is YSYEKL in the germline V gene. V gave up 3 bases and J gave up 2 bases; unmatched junction bases: 6. The CDR3 is made up of 15 amino acids. This CDR3 is CASSHPGQATYEQYF. CDR3 bases: TGCGCCAGCAGCCACCCGGGACAGGCTACCTACGAGCAGTACTTC.

This clone was found a few times. The chain recombines TRBV5-1 with TRBJ2-3; tentative D call: TRBD2 (5 bases). Germline lookup yields CDR1 SGHRS and CDR2 YFSETQ. The CDR3 spans 16 residues. V was clipped by 5 bases and J by 0 bases, with 16 bases between them. The CDR3 is CASRRNGGLSTDTQYF. The CDR3 region has the DNA TGCGCCAGCAGACGGAATGGAGGCCTAAGCACAGATACGCAGTATTTT. The full variable domain, completed using reference TRBV5-1 and TRBJ2-3, is KAGVTQTPRYLIKTRGQQVTLSCSPISGHRSVSWYQQTPGQGLQFLFEYFSETQRNKGNFPGRFSGRQFSNSRSEMNVSTLELGDSALYLCASRRNGGLSTDTQYFGPGTRLTVL.

V and J are TRBV5-1 and TRBJ2-1; 9 nucleotides match TRBD2. Germline values: CDR1 SGHRS, CDR2 YFSETQ. Unmatched junction bases numbered 13, after V lost 0 bases and J lost 9 bases. The CDR3 sequence is 17 residues long. The CDR3 coding sequence is TGCGCCAGCAGCTTGGTAGGTAGCGGGAGTGTGCGAACTGAGCAGTTCTTC. It translates to CASSLVGSGSVRTEQFF.

The J gene is TRBJ1-1, the V gene TRBV19; D is possibly TRBD1 (6 bases). Germline V gives CDR1 LNHDA, CDR2 SQIVND (reference sequence). The CDR3 runs 14 residues. V gave up 5 bases and J gave up 1 base, with 11 bases separating them. The CDR3 is CASSPADRNTEAFF. CDR3 nucleotides: TGTGCCAGTAGTCCTGCGGACAGGAACACTGAAGCTTTCTTT.

This sequence joins TRBV9 and TRBJ1-6; 8 nucleotides agree with TRBD1. In germline, CDR1 is SGDLS, CDR2 YYNGEE. There are 15 residues in the CDR3. The V and J ends lost 0 bases and 7 bases, in that order; junction bases with no gene match: 3. The CDR3 here is CASSVGGTGNSPLHF. The CDR3 coding sequence is TGTGCCAGCAGCGTAGGGGGGACAGGCAATTCACCCCTCCACTTT.

This clone was detected only a few times. This chain links TRBV6-5 with TRBJ1-1, with D possibly matching TRBD1 (5 bases). Trimming pared 7 bases from V and 2 bases from J, leaving 17 bases between. CDR1 and CDR2 (germline): MNHEY, SVGAGI. The CDR3 is made up of 15 amino acids. The CDR3 region has the DNA TGTGCCAGCACTCGAGGGAGGGGACCAAACACTGAAGCTTTCTTT. Translating it yields CASTRGRGPNTEAFF.

This clone was seen more than once but under ten times. The gene calls are TRBV19 and TRBJ1-1; 12 positions match TRBD1. CDR3 length: 15 amino acids. The germline CDR1 and CDR2 sequences are LNHDA and SQIVND (reference sequence). V gave up 8 bases and J gave up 7 bases; unmatched junction bases: 11. CDR3 bases: TGTGCCAGTCTCCAGGGGACAGGGGGCGTTGGTGAAGCTTTCTTT. The encoded protein is CASLQGTGGVGEAFF.

The V gene is TRBV7-2, the J gene TRBJ2-3, with 8 nucleotides matching TRBD2. V gave up 7 bases and J gave up 5 bases; unmatched junction bases: 5. The CDR3 has 13 residues. Per the germline V gene, CDR1 is SGHTA and CDR2 is FQGNSA. The CDR3 reads CASMRGAGDTQYF. The CDR3, as DNA: TGTGCCAGCATGCGGGGGGCGGGAGATACGCAGTATTTT. Full variable domain (missing parts from reference TRBV7-2 and TRBJ2-3): GAGVSQSPSNKVTEKGKDVELRCDPISGHTALYWYRQSLGQGLEFLIYFQGNSAPDKSGLPSDRFSAERTGGSVSTLTIQRTQQEDSAVYLCASMRGAGDTQYFGPGTRLTVL.

In nucleotides, the CDR3 is TGTGCCAGCAGTTTGTCCCGACGGGGAGATACGCAGTATTTT. It yields the protein CASSLSRRGDTQYF. The chain joins TRBV27 to TRBJ2-3, with D possibly TRBD2 on 5 matching bases. The CDR3 consists of 14 residues. Between the trimmed V and J ends, which lost 3 bases and 5 bases, there was a span of 12 bases. Germline CDR1 MNHEY, CDR2 SMNVEV (reference sequence).

This chain links TRBV4-3 with TRBJ2-2; 8 positions match TRBD2. The germline V gene encodes CDR1 LGHNA and CDR2 YSLEER. This CDR3 region has 16 residues. J gave up 2 bases and V 3 bases, and 5 bases lay outside the gene matches. CDR3 nucleotides: TGCGCCAGCAGCCAGGGCGGGGGGCTCAACACCGGGGAGCTGTTTTTT. Its protein product is CASSQGGGLNTGELFF.

The J gene is TRBJ1-2, the V gene TRBV28; the D is unclear. The CDR3 is 15 amino acids. Germline-derived CDR1 and CDR2 are MDHEN and SYDVKM. V lost 10 bases and J lost 3, with 21 bases in between. The CDR3 reads CATSSGGFYYYGYTF. The CDR3 DNA sequence: TGTGCCACCTCTTCCGGAGGGTTCTACTACTATGGCTACACCTTC.

The chain is built from TRBV27 and TRBJ2-4; the D gene is possibly TRBD2 (5 bases). V was trimmed by 8 bases and J by 0 bases, leaving 5 bases between them. The CDR3 totals 12 residues. The germline V gene has CDR1 MNHEY and CDR2 SMNVEV (reference sequence). The CDR3 DNA is TGTGCCAGCGGACTAGCCAAAAACATTCAGTACTTC. It encodes CASGLAKNIQYF.

This clone was found a few times. The chain couples TRBV7-2 to TRBJ2-1; 8 bases are a match to TRBD1. J was trimmed by 6 bases and V by 3 bases; bases with no gene match: 1. This CDR3 comprises 13 residues. The germline CDR1 and CDR2 sequences are SGHTA and FQGNSA. This chain's CDR3 is CASSFGQGNEQFF. The CDR3, as DNA: TGTGCCAGCAGCTTCGGACAGGGCAATGAGCAGTTCTTC.

The chain couples TRBV27 to TRBJ2-5, with unresolved D. This CDR3 is 13 amino acids long. Germline values: CDR1 MNHEY, CDR2 SMNVEV (reference sequence). Deletions cut 3 bases from V and 2 bases from J, with 7 bases between. The CDR3 sequence: CASSFSSQETQYF. In nucleotides, the CDR3 is TGTGCCAGCAGTTTTTCTAGTCAAGAGACCCAGTACTTC.